This T cell receptor beta chain came from a study of cytomegalovirus exposure and HLA in healthy donors. Study details: An early data release held around 80 million unique TCRs from HLA-typed donors. The study, taken as a whole, reports: Among the CMV-associated chains, a few were confirmed in vitro as specific for CMV antigens. A later analysis showed TCR association rates differing by HLA locus, peaking at DRB1 and lowest at HLA-C. Researchers counted some 150 TCR beta chains as cytomegalovirus-associated.

CDR3 size: 13 residues. J was trimmed by 6 bases and V by 3 bases; bases with no gene match: 5. From germline, CDR1 is SEHNR and CDR2 FQNEAQ (reference sequence). About this clone itself: Its antigen is as yet unknown.

The PCR made use of 60 Vbeta and 13 Jbeta primers. The data were produced by immunoSEQ multiplex PCR, yet TCRdb's version contains in-frame clones alone and is incomplete. The sample records some 90,000 clones, roughly 60% being singletons. The sample was PBMCs. The rearrangement joins TRBV7-9 to TRBJ2-7; 7 bases agree with TRBD2. The sequence was collected from a boy younger than 18 in good health and CMV-seropositive. The CDR3 region has the DNA TGTGCCAGCAGCTTGGCGGGAGCTTCCGAGCAGTACTTC. This codes for CASSLAGASEQYF.